These T cell receptor beta chains were read from a single sample in a study of blood T cell repertoires in COVID-19. The data were produced by immunoSEQ multiplex PCR, yet TCRdb's version contains in-frame clones alone and is incomplete. The sample holds some 250,000 clones, 88% seen once. The sequenced material came from peripheral blood. The receptors originated from a human donor in a cohort sampled during active COVID-19. Each CDR3 is given with its conserved first and last residue. The order of the fields is clone size, V gene, D gene, J gene, CDR3 DNA, CDR3 protein. The D gene is left open where the match is weak. Part of the rows lack a size; the others show once, few, many or a class for expanded clones.

size: NA; V: TRBV19; D: TRBD1; J: TRBJ1-5; DNA: TGTGCCAGTAGACTTATCCGGGACAGGGTCAATCAGCCCCAGCATTTT; CDR3: CASRLIRDRVNQPQHF
size: few; V: TRBV29-1; D: NA; J: TRBJ2-6; DNA: TGCAGCGCATACTCTGGGGCCAACGTCCTGACTTTC; CDR3: CSAYSGANVLTF
size: few; V: TRBV5-1; D: NA; J: TRBJ2-7; DNA: TGCGCCAGCAGCTTGCCGACACCGTCGGGGGAGCAGTACTTC; CDR3: CASSLPTPSGEQYF
size: NA; V: TRBV9; D: NA; J: TRBJ1-2; DNA: TGTGCCAGCAATCAGGCAGGGACTAACTATGGCTACACCTTC; CDR3: CASNQAGTNYGYTF
size: NA; V: TRBV5-1; D: TRBD2; J: TRBJ2-7; DNA: TGCGCCAGCACCCACACTGGCGGGGGGGATGATGAGCAGTACTTC; CDR3: CASTHTGGGDDEQYF
size: NA; V: TRBV10-3; D: TRBD2; J: TRBJ2-5; DNA: TGTGCCATCAGTGAGTCGGTAGGCGGGAGGGGAAAAGAGACCCAGTACTTC; CDR3: CAISESVGGRGKETQYF
size: few; V: TRBV30; D: NA; J: TRBJ1-2; DNA: TGTGCCTGGAGCCCGTGGGGGCGCGACTATGGCTACACCTTC; CDR3: CAWSPWGRDYGYTF
size: NA; V: TRBV7-2; D: TRBD1; J: TRBJ1-2; DNA: TGTGCCAGCAGCTTAGAGGGTGGGACAGTCCCTGGAACTATAAGCTACACCTTC; CDR3: CASSLEGGTVPGTISYTF
size: NA; V: TRBV2; D: TRBD2; J: TRBJ2-7; DNA: TGTGCCGGGCGGCCCGCTGCGGGAGGGGAGCAGTACTTC; CDR3: CAGRPAAGGEQYF
size: NA; V: TRBV15; D: TRBD2; J: TRBJ2-7; DNA: TGTGCCACCAGCAGAGAGACTAGCGTCGCCTACGAGCAGTACTTC; CDR3: CATSRETSVAYEQYF
size: NA; V: TRBV27; D: TRBD1; J: TRBJ2-7; DNA: TGTGCCAGCAGGGCCGGGACAGGGATGGGGGACGAGCAGTACTTC; CDR3: CASRAGTGMGDEQYF
size: NA; V: TRBV28; D: TRBD1; J: TRBJ1-2; DNA: TGTGCCAGCAGTTATGGCGCAGAGACAGGGGTTTTATATGGCTACACCTTC; CDR3: CASSYGAETGVLYGYTF
size: NA; V: TRBV4-2; D: TRBD1; J: TRBJ1-2; DNA: TGTGCCAGCAGCCAAGACTCGTCAGGGGGAGCGTACTATGGCTACACCTTC; CDR3: CASSQDSSGGAYYGYTF
size: NA; V: TRBV10-1; D: TRBD1; J: TRBJ2-7; DNA: TGCGCCAGCAGTCCAGGGGGAAGCGAGCAGTACTTC; CDR3: CASSPGGSEQYF
size: NA; V: TRBV7-9; D: TRBD1; J: TRBJ1-4; DNA: TGTGCCAGCAGCTCACCCCCGGGACAGGGACATGAAAAACTGTTTTTT; CDR3: CASSSPPGQGHEKLFF
size: NA; V: TRBV7-2; D: NA; J: TRBJ2-1; DNA: TGTGCCAGCAGCTCACTAGTGGTGGTCAGCAATGAGCAGTTCTTC; CDR3: CASSSLVVVSNEQFF
size: NA; V: TRBV11-2; D: TRBD1; J: TRBJ1-2; DNA: TGTGCCAGCAGCTCCATAAGACAGGGGGCTAGCGGCTACACCTTC; CDR3: CASSSIRQGASGYTF
size: NA; V: TRBV6-5; D: NA; J: TRBJ1-5; DNA: TGTGCCAGCAGTCTTACGACCAGGGGCAATCAGCCCCAGCATTTT; CDR3: CASSLTTRGNQPQHF
size: NA; V: TRBV19; D: NA; J: TRBJ1-3; DNA: TGTGCCAGTAGTACCCGGACGGACTACACCATATATTTT; CDR3: CASSTRTDYTIYF
size: NA; V: TRBV7-3; D: NA; J: TRBJ1-1; DNA: TGTGCCAGCAGCTTAATGGGACAGAACACTGAAGCTTTCTTT; CDR3: CASSLMGQNTEAFF
size: NA; V: TRBV28; D: NA; J: TRBJ1-5; DNA: TGTGCCAGCAGTTTAATCGGCAGGGATAATCAGCCCCAGCATTTT; CDR3: CASSLIGRDNQPQHF
size: NA; V: TRBV7-2; D: NA; J: TRBJ1-4; DNA: TGTGCCAGCAGCTCGGACTGGCCCGAAAAACTGTTTTTT; CDR3: CASSSDWPEKLFF
size: NA; V: TRBV18; D: TRBD2; J: TRBJ2-7; DNA: TGTGCCAGCTCACCAGGAGCGGGAGGCTTCTCCTACGAGCAGTACTTC; CDR3: CASSPGAGGFSYEQYF
size: NA; V: TRBV19; D: NA; J: TRBJ2-7; DNA: TGTGCCAGTAGTATAGGAGGGATCTCCTACGAGCAGTACTTC; CDR3: CASSIGGISYEQYF
size: NA; V: TRBV18; D: NA; J: TRBJ1-1; DNA: TGTGCCAGCTCACAGTCCGGGGGCACTGAAGCTTTCTTT; CDR3: CASSQSGGTEAFF
size: NA; V: TRBV12-3/TRBV12-4; D: NA; J: TRBJ1-1; DNA: TGTGCCAGCAGTCCACTATTGGTCGGCGAAGCTTTCTTT; CDR3: CASSPLLVGEAFF
size: NA; V: TRBV7-8; D: NA; J: TRBJ1-2; DNA: TGTGCCAGCAGCTTTTTGTCTTATGGCTACACCTTC; CDR3: CASSFLSYGYTF
size: NA; V: TRBV2; D: NA; J: TRBJ2-1; DNA: TGTGCCAGCAGGCGGGGATACCCGGGGGATGAGCAGTTCTTC; CDR3: CASRRGYPGDEQFF
size: few; V: TRBV7-8; D: TRBD1; J: TRBJ1-2; DNA: TGTGCCAGCAGCATAAACACAGGGGGCTATGGCTACACCTTC; CDR3: CASSINTGGYGYTF
size: NA; V: TRBV18; D: TRBD1; J: TRBJ1-3; DNA: TGTGCCAGCTCATCACAGGGGGCGCAGCCTGGAAACACCATATATTTT; CDR3: CASSSQGAQPGNTIYF
size: NA; V: TRBV6-5; D: TRBD1; J: TRBJ1-1; DNA: TGTGCCAGCAGCGCACAGGGGAGGAACACTGAAGCTTTCTTT; CDR3: CASSAQGRNTEAFF
size: NA; V: TRBV5-4; D: NA; J: TRBJ1-6; DNA: TGTGCCAGCAGCTTGGTGGGGAGCTCCTATAATTCACCCCTCCACTTT; CDR3: CASSLVGSSYNSPLHF
size: NA; V: TRBV6-2/TRBV6-3; D: TRBD2; J: TRBJ2-7; DNA: TGTGCCAGCAGTTACTCGGGACTAGCAGAGCAGTACTTC; CDR3: CASSYSGLAEQYF
size: NA; V: TRBV19; D: NA; J: TRBJ2-7; DNA: TGTGCCAGTAGTACGACCCTGATCGAGGCGCAGTACTTC; CDR3: CASSTTLIEAQYF
size: NA; V: TRBV21-1; D: NA; J: TRBJ2-7; DNA: TGTGCCAGCAGCGAAAGTGGAGGACAGTCAGGAGGCCACTACGAGCAGTACTTC; CDR3: CASSESGGQSGGHYEQYF
size: NA; V: TRBV6-5; D: TRBD1; J: TRBJ2-7; DNA: TGTGCCAGCAGTTTCCCACCGGGACAGGGAGATTACGAGCAGTACTTC; CDR3: CASSFPPGQGDYEQYF
size: NA; V: TRBV27; D: NA; J: TRBJ2-3; DNA: TGTGCCAGCAGTTTAGGACATCCGAGCACAGATACGCAGTATTTT; CDR3: CASSLGHPSTDTQYF
size: NA; V: TRBV6-2/TRBV6-3; D: TRBD1; J: TRBJ2-7; DNA: TGTGCCAGCAGTTACTCCGGGACAGGGAACTCCTACGAGCAGTACTTC; CDR3: CASSYSGTGNSYEQYF
size: few; V: TRBV19; D: NA; J: TRBJ1-3; DNA: TGTGCCAGTAGTATAACCTACGGAAACACCATATATTTT; CDR3: CASSITYGNTIYF
size: NA; V: TRBV14; D: TRBD2; J: TRBJ2-1; DNA: TGTGCCAGCAGCACCCTAGCTTCCAGCGGGGGATGGGGCAATGAGCAGTTCTTC; CDR3: CASSTLASSGGWGNEQFF
size: NA; V: TRBV27; D: TRBD1; J: TRBJ1-2; DNA: TGTGCCAGCAGTTCCTCTCGCAGGGGGCAGGGCTATGGCTACACCTTC; CDR3: CASSSSRRGQGYGYTF